This TCR beta chain is drawn from a study of T cell responses to AZD1222 COVID-19 vaccine. On this clone itself: The antigen is not known.

From germline, CDR1 is MNHEY and CDR2 SVGAGI. V lost 6 bases to trimming and J lost 5 bases; unmatched junction nucleotides: 7. This CDR3 is 14 amino acids long. The data were produced by immunoSEQ multiplex PCR, yet TCRdb's version contains in-frame clones alone and is incomplete. Here the sample spans 95,000 to 100,000 clones, roughly 83% being singletons. The study, taken as a whole, reports: It was only five to seven AZD1222 recipients who were seropositive at baseline.

Second-dose timings of about 4 or about 12 weeks were pooled. The V gene is TRBV6-5, the J gene TRBJ1-1; the match to TRBD1 covers 9 bases. The origin of this receptor is an adult who received the AZD1222 COVID-19 vaccine. The sample was peripheral blood, taken 28 days after the second AZD1222 dose. In nucleotides, the CDR3 is TGTGCCAGCAGAAGGACAGGGGTTTGGACTGAAGCTTTCTTT. Amino acid sequence: CASRRTGVWTEAFF.